The next 28 T cell receptor beta chains were all read from a single sample in a study of regulatory T cells in long-lasting Graves disease. Documented time point: newly diagnosed GD, antithyroid drugs for less than 3 months. TCR sequences were obtained from RNA taken from PBMCs. For TCR beta, libraries came from iRepertoire HTBI primers and Arm-PCR of CDR3 regions. TCRdb re-derived calls from the multiplex PCR reads in MiXCR, one entry per CDR3 protein. The data show a few hundred thousand distinct CDR3 sequences, around an eighth seen once. The sample also formed part of further work on T cells in Graves' hyperthyroidism and ophthalmopathy.

The specimen was peripheral blood mononuclear cells (PBMCs), collected at new diagnosis, from a patient treated with antithyroid drugs. All receptors derive from a man aged 30-40 years with Graves disease.

The table lists this clonotype with many counts. The chain employs TRBV30 and TRBJ1-3; possible D gene TRBD1, 5 bases. This CDR3 is 16 amino acids long. V gave up 1 base and J gave up 1 base, with 14 bases separating them. Per germline, CDR1 GTSNPN and CDR2 SVGIG (reference sequence). The CDR3 DNA is TGTGCCTGGAGTGACCTCCCGGGGGGGTCTGGAAACACCATATATTTT. It specifies CAWSDLPGGSGNTIYF.

In the case of this clonotype: One base away lies a much larger clone, so this may be a sequencing read error. The chain has TRBV12-3 or TRBV12-4 and TRBJ2-3, with 13 bases identical to TRBD2. This CDR3 spans 15 amino acids. The J segment lost 4 bases and the V segment lost 5 bases, leaving 3 bases of the junction unmatched. CDR3 residues: CASSTTSGRADTQYF. In nucleotides, the CDR3 is TGTGCCAGCAGTACCACTAGCGGGAGGGCAGATACGCAGTATTTT.

At least ten counts were recorded for this clonotype. The chain links TRBV12-3 or TRBV12-4 to TRBJ2-3; weak D call: TRBD1 (7 bases). The CDR3 extends over 17 amino acids. Trimming pared 3 bases from V and 5 bases from J, leaving 21 bases between. The CDR3 DNA reads TGTGCCAGCAGTTTTCTTCCCTCAGGGGGGAGATTAGATACGCAGTATTTT. Amino acids: CASSFLPSGGRLDTQYF.

The J gene is TRBJ2-3, the V gene TRBV12-3 or TRBV12-4, with 7 bases fitting TRBD2. The DNA end is a closer match to TRBJ2-5, so the J assignment may be wrong. The CDR3 has 14 residues. The CDR3 bases are TGTGCCAGCAGTCTGACTGGCGGGAGTGAGACCCAGTACTTC. It specifies CASSLTGGSETQYF.

The chain couples TRBV13 to TRBJ2-3, with 13 bases matching TRBD2. The trim removed 5 bases at V and 5 bases at J, leaving 7 bases unmatched. There are 16 residues in the CDR3. Germline V gene sequence: CDR1 PRHDT, CDR2 FYEKMQ (reference sequence). Here the CDR3 DNA reads TGTGCCAGCAGCCCAGGACTAGCGGGAGCTTTAGATACGCAGTATTTT. This encodes CASSPGLAGALDTQYF.

This clonotype was seen many times. The rearrangement links TRBV20-1 to TRBJ2-7; 7 bases agree with TRBD2. CDR1 is DFQATT and CDR2 is SNEGSKA in the germline V gene (reference sequence). The CDR3 has 12 residues. Trimming cost V 4 bases and J 2 bases; bases outside gene matches: 2. CDR3 sequence reads: CSATSGTYEQYF. CDR3 DNA sequence: TGCAGTGCTACTAGCGGTACCTACGAGCAGTACTTC.

The rearrangement joins TRBV20-1 to TRBJ1-5; D remains ambiguous. V lost 5 bases to trimming and J lost 7 bases, with 18 bases between them. Germline assignment: CDR1 DFQATT and CDR2 SNEGSKA (reference sequence). The CDR3 totals 14 residues. The CDR3: CSAPGMGSRQPQHF. The CDR3 region has the DNA TGCAGTGCTCCCGGGATGGGGTCGCGGCAGCCCCAGCATTTT.

This chain joins TRBV30 and TRBJ2-1, with D possibly TRBD2 on 6 matching bases. Per germline, CDR1 GTSNPN and CDR2 SVGIG (reference sequence). This CDR3 spans 12 amino acids. V lost 8 bases and J 4 bases, leaving 12 bases between the germline ends. The CDR3 spells CAGTTSYNEQFF. CDR3 DNA sequence: TGTGCCGGAACGACTAGTTACAATGAGCAGTTCTTC.

In this sample, this clonotype turned up many times. This sequence joins TRBV7-9 and TRBJ2-7; D might be TRBD1 or TRBD2, each matching 5 bases. The germline gives CDR1 SEHNR, CDR2 FQNEAQ (reference sequence). This CDR3 has 14 residues. V lost 3 bases and J 2 bases, leaving 11 bases between the germline ends. The CDR3 DNA sequence: TGTGCCAGCAGCTTTGGGACGATAACCTACGAGCAGTACTTC. It encodes CASSFGTITYEQYF.

This clonotype was counted a few times. It may be a read error: a sequence one base away is much more abundant. The chain employs TRBV15 and TRBJ2-2, with 11 bases fitting TRBD2. V lost 5 bases, J lost 4 bases, and 3 bases stayed unmatched. CDR3 length: 15 amino acids. Germline-derived CDR1 and CDR2 are LNHNV and YYDKDF (reference sequence). CDR3: CATSLAGGPTGELFF. The CDR3 nucleotides read TGTGCCACCAGCTTAGCGGGAGGGCCCACCGGGGAGCTGTTTTTT.

The genes are TRBV28 and TRBJ2-7; D possibly uses TRBD1 or TRBD2 (5 bases each). V was shortened by 7 bases and J by 5 bases, with 9 bases between the two germline ends. This CDR3 has 11 amino acids. Germline V gene lookup returns CDR1 MDHEN and CDR2 SYDVKM. CDR3 in DNA: TGTGCCAGCAATTTGGGACACGAGCAGTACTTC. Translated, it gives CASNLGHEQYF.

In its sample, this clonotype was seen many times. The gene calls are TRBV20-1 and TRBJ1-1, with a tentative D call TRBD1 (5 bases). The CDR3 has 13 amino acids. Per germline, CDR1 DFQATT and CDR2 SNEGSKA (reference sequence). Trimming took 4 bases from V and 3 from J, leaving 12 bases between them. The CDR3: CSATRLGDTEAFF. The CDR3 coding sequence is TGCAGTGCTACACGATTGGGGGACACTGAAGCTTTCTTT.

This clonotype was picked up many times. The J gene is TRBJ2-7, the V gene TRBV7-2; 7 positions agree with TRBD1. V shed 5 bases and J 4 bases; nucleotides not matched to a gene: 14. The CDR3 runs 16 residues. CDR1 is SGHTA and CDR2 is FQGNSA in the germline V gene. The CDR3 bases are TGTGCCAGCAGCAAGTCCTCGAGGGGGCTCGTATACGAGCAGTACTTC. This gives the protein CASSKSSRGLVYEQYF. The variable domain in full, with the rest retrieved from reference TRBV7-2 and TRBJ2-7, is GAGVSQSPSNKVTEKGKDVELRCDPISGHTALYWYRQSLGQGLEFLIYFQGNSAPDKSGLPSDRFSAERTGGSVSTLTIQRTQQEDSAVYLCASSKSSRGLVYEQYFGPGTRLTVT.

This clonotype was seen at least ten times. The chain links TRBV20-1 to TRBJ2-1, with D possibly TRBD1 on 5 matching bases. The CDR3 has 14 residues. Looked up from germline, CDR1 is DFQATT and CDR2 is SNEGSKA (reference sequence). Trimming left V 1 base short and J 9 bases short, with 16 bases between. The CDR3 reads CSARVGATVREQFF. The CDR3 DNA is TGCAGTGCTAGAGTTGGGGCTACGGTCCGTGAGCAGTTCTTC.

The chain employs TRBV9 and TRBJ2-5; D possibly matches TRBD1 or TRBD2 (5 bases each). Deletions cut 3 bases from V and 4 bases from J, with 16 bases between. This CDR3 has 15 residues. Looked up from germline, CDR1 is SGDLS and CDR2 is YYNGEE. CDR3 bases: TGTGCCAGCAGCGCAGTGGGGGAGAGCGGAGAGACCCAGTACTTC. This sequence encodes CASSAVGESGETQYF.

This clonotype was picked up many times. This rearrangement joins TRBV29-1 to TRBJ2-1; D call uncertain. Looked up from germline, CDR1 is SQVTM and CDR2 is ANQGSEA. Trimming took 1 base from V and 7 from J, leaving 20 bases between them. The CDR3 is 16 residues long. The CDR3 is CSVEVMGYWGKNEQFF. In DNA form, the CDR3 reads TGCAGCGTTGAAGTAATGGGCTATTGGGGAAAGAATGAGCAGTTCTTC.

This clonotype showed up many times. The chain couples TRBV19 to TRBJ2-3, with no clear D. CDR3 length: 15 residues. The V end was cut by 3 bases, the J end by 2 bases, with 12 bases between. Germline CDR1 LNHDA, CDR2 SQIVND (reference sequence). In nucleotides, the CDR3 is TGTGCCAGTAGTATTGTTTCCGGAAACACAGATACGCAGTATTTT. Encoded protein: CASSIVSGNTDTQYF.

This clonotype was detected many times. The genes are TRBV12-3 or TRBV12-4 and TRBJ2-5; D remains ambiguous. This CDR3 is built from 14 residues. Between the trimmed V and J ends, which lost 8 bases and 2 bases, there was a span of 15 bases. The CDR3 sequence is CASRGDLNQETQYF. CDR3 nucleotide sequence: TGTGCCAGCCGTGGGGATCTGAATCAAGAGACCCAGTACTTC.

This clonotype was detected many times. V gene TRBV30 combines with J gene TRBJ2-5, with TRBD1 identical over 9 bases. Germline-derived CDR1 and CDR2 are GTSNPN and SVGIG (reference sequence). Unmatched junction bases numbered 10, after V lost 4 bases and J lost 7 bases. This CDR3 comprises 14 residues. Here the CDR3 reads CAWNPGQGRGTQYF. In DNA form, the CDR3 reads TGTGCCTGGAACCCAGGACAGGGGAGGGGGACCCAGTACTTC.

In its sample, this clonotype was seen many times. The V call is TRBV11-2, the J call TRBJ2-1, with D tentatively TRBD1 (5 bases). Germline values: CDR1 SGHAT, CDR2 FQNNGV. There are 14 residues in the CDR3. V dropped 5 bases and J dropped 5 bases, with 13 bases sitting between them. The DNA for the CDR3 is TGTGCCAGCAGCACCCCCCGACAGAACAATGAGCAGTTCTTC. It yields the protein CASSTPRQNNEQFF.

The rearrangement links TRBV5-4 to TRBJ2-1, with unresolved D. Germline lookup yields CDR1 SGHNT and CDR2 YYREEE (reference sequence). V gave up 4 bases and J gave up 4 bases, with 12 bases separating them. The CDR3 is 14 residues long. CDR3 sequence: CASSRGDPYNEQFF. The CDR3 region has the DNA TGTGCCAGCAGCCGAGGAGACCCTTACAATGAGCAGTTCTTC.

V and J are TRBV5-4 and TRBJ2-1; the match to TRBD1 covers 7 bases. Germline V CDR1 and CDR2: SGHNT, YYREEE (reference sequence). The length of the CDR3 is 15 residues. Trimming removed 3 bases from V and 7 bases from J; junction bases left unmatched: 10. In DNA form, the CDR3 reads TGTGCCAGCAGCTCTCGGTACCTACAGGGGAATGAGCAGTTCTTC. Protein: CASSSRYLQGNEQFF.

This clonotype has only a few counts. The CDR3, as DNA: TGCGCCAGCAGCCCACTAGCGGGAGGGCTGGATGAGCAGTTCTTC. Translated, it gives CASSPLAGGLDEQFF. V gene TRBV5-1 combines with J gene TRBJ2-1; 13 bases line up with TRBD2. Per germline, CDR1 SGHRS and CDR2 YFSETQ. Trimming at V came to 4 bases and at J to 8 bases, leaving 6 bases not matched to a gene. The CDR3 totals 15 residues. The full variable domain, in which reference TRBV5-1 and TRBJ2-1 provide the parts outside the CDR3, is KAGVTQTPRYLIKTRGQQVTLSCSPISGHRSVSWYQQTPGQGLQFLFEYFSETQRNKGNFPGRFSGRQFSNSRSEMNVSTLELGDSALYLCASSPLAGGLDEQFFGPGTRLTVL.

This clonotype was counted many times. The chain combines TRBV12-3 or TRBV12-4 with TRBJ2-1; 9 bases are shared with TRBD2. The J segment lost 6 bases and the V segment lost 5 bases, leaving 11 bases of the junction unmatched. CDR3 length equals 16 residues. The CDR3 is CASSNLTSGTFNEQFF. The CDR3 DNA is TGTGCCAGCAGTAATCTGACTAGCGGAACTTTCAATGAGCAGTTCTTC.

V and J are TRBV6-1 and TRBJ2-6; D gene uncertain. Germline CDR1 MNHNS, CDR2 SASEGT. This CDR3 spans 15 amino acids. With 10 bases removed from V and 0 bases from J, the gap between germline ends came to 13 bases. The CDR3 protein is CATAFGFSGANVLTF. CDR3 bases: TGTGCCACCGCCTTCGGGTTCTCTGGGGCCAACGTCCTGACTTTC.

Many counts were recorded for this clonotype. The genes are TRBV20-1 and TRBJ2-3, with 7 bases lining up with TRBD2. The germline CDR1 and CDR2 sequences are DFQATT and SNEGSKA (reference sequence). The CDR3 covers 13 residues. Germline trimming cut 3 bases from V and 7 bases from J; bases unmatched to any gene: 7. The CDR3 here is CSASPGEGYTQYF. CDR3 in DNA: TGCAGTGCTAGCCCCGGGGAGGGATATACGCAGTATTTT.

Remarks on this clonotype: This sequence may be a read error, since a much larger clone differs from it by one base. The genes are TRBV6-2 or TRBV6-3 and TRBJ1-5; D not certain. V was cut by 5 bases and J by 5 bases, with 13 bases left in between. The CDR3 totals 14 residues. CDR1 is MNHEY and CDR2 is SVGEGT in the germline V gene. CDR3: CASSMVGPYQPQHF. The CDR3 DNA sequence: TGTGCCAGCAGTATGGTAGGGCCGTATCAGCCCCAGCATTTT.

The chain has TRBV7-9 and TRBJ1-1, with D possibly TRBD1 on 6 matching bases. The V end lost 4 bases, the J end lost 5 bases, and 20 bases lay between the germline ends. Looked up from germline, CDR1 is SEHNR and CDR2 is FQNEAQ (reference sequence). The CDR3 spans 16 residues. The chain's CDR3 is CASSSLGYRVSTEAFF. Here the CDR3 DNA reads TGTGCCAGCAGCTCCCTAGGATACAGGGTATCTACTGAAGCTTTCTTT.